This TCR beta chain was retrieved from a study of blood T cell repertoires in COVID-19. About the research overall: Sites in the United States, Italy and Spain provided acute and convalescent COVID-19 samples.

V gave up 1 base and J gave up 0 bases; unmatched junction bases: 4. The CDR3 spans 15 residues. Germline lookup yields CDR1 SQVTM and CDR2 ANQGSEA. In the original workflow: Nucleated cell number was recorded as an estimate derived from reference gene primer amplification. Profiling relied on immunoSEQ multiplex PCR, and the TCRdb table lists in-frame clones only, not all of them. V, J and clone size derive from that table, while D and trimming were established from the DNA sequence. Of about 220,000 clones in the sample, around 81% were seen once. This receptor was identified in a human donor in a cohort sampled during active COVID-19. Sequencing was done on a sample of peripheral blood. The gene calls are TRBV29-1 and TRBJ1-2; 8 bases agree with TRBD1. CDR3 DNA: TGCAGCGTTGAAGGGACAGGGAGGCCTAACTATGGCTACACCTTC. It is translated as CSVEGTGRPNYGYTF.